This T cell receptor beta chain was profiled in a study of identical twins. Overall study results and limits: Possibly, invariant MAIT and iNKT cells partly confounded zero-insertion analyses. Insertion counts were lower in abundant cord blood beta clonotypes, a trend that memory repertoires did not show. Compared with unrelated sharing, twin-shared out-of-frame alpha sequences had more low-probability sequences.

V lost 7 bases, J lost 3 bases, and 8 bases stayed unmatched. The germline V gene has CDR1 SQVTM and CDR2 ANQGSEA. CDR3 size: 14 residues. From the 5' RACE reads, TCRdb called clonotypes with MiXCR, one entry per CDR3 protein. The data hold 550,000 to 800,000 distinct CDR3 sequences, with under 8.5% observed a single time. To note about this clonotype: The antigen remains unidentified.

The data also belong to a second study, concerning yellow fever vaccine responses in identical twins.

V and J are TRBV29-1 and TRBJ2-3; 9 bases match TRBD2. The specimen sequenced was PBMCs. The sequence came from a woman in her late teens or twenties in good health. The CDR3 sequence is CSALGAGGTDTQYF. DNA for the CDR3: TGCAGCGCCCTCGGGGCGGGAGGGACAGATACGCAGTATTTT.